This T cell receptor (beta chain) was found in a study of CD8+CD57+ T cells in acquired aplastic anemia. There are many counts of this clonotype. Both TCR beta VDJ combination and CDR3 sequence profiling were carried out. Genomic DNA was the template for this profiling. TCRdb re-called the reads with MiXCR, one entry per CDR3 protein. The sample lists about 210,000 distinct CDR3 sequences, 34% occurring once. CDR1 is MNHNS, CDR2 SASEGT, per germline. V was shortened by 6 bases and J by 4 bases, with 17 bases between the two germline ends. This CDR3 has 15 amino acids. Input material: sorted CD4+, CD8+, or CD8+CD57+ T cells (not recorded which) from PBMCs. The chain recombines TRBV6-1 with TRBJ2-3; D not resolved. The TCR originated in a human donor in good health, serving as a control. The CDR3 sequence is CASRRYGAVSDTQYF. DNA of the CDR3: TGTGCCAGCAGGAGATACGGTGCTGTCTCAGATACGCAGTATTTT.